This T cell receptor beta chain appears in the sequencing data of a study of OX40 agonist ivuxolimab in advanced cancers. Study-level information: Partial responses were recorded for three patients, including one with hepatocellular carcinoma and two with cutaneous melanoma. Points from the study as a whole: In a subset of nonresponders, normalized T-cell clonal expansion was also low.

The CDR3 covers 15 residues. Germline loops: CDR1 MNHNS, CDR2 SASEGT. V lost 4 bases and J lost 1; bases outside the gene matches: 1. Regarding this clone: Its antigen is unidentified.

Sequencing was performed with immunoSEQ multiplex PCR; in TCRdb, only in-frame clones are kept and a portion is missing. The sample lists tens of thousands of clones, roughly three quarters occurring once. The source of this sequence is an adult with an advanced solid tumor such as melanoma, head and neck, liver or kidney cancer. The source material was CD4+ or CD8+ T cells sorted from blood, sampled in a trial of the OX40 agonist ivuxolimab. This chain connects TRBV6-1 to TRBJ2-1, with 10 bases aligning to TRBD1. CDR3 amino acids: CASSGDRGSYNEQFF. The DNA of the CDR3 is TGTGCCAGCAGTGGGGACAGGGGTTCCTACAATGAGCAGTTCTTC.